Listed below are T cell receptor beta chains from one sample, sequenced in a study of PD-L1 blockade in urothelial cancer. Repertoires were generated with immunoSEQ multiplex PCR, while TCRdb's copy carries only in-frame clones and drops some. This sample has tens of thousands of clones, with 70% to 90% found just once. The input for sequencing was PBMCs, taken around atezolizumab (anti-PD-L1) treatment. These receptors all come from a man aged 70-80 years with urothelial cancer. Both conserved end residues are part of each CDR3. D genes are given only for firm matches. Where a row states a size, it is once, few, many or the class of an expanded clone; other rows omit it.

V	J	size	D	CDR3	DNA
TRBV7-7	TRBJ2-2	.	.	CASSQSTNTGELFF	TGTGCTAGCAGCCAGTCCACGAACACCGGGGAGCTGTTTTTT
TRBV6-4	TRBJ2-7	.	TRBD2	CASSEGRGQYF	TGTGCCAGCAGTGAAGGGAGGGGGCAGTACTTC
TRBV28	TRBJ1-1	.	.	CASRKQGTMVTEAFF	TGTGCCAGCAGGAAACAGGGTACGATGGTCACTGAAGCTTTCTTT
TRBV5-5	TRBJ1-1	.	.	CASSLLGNTEAFF	TGTGCCAGCAGCTTGCTCGGTAACACTGAAGCTTTCTTT
TRBV7-2	TRBJ2-1	few	TRBD2	CASSLASTGRGSNEQFF	TGTGCCAGCAGCTTAGCCAGCACCGGGAGGGGGAGCAATGAGCAGTTCTTC
TRBV4-2	TRBJ2-7	.	.	CASSQDAYEQYF	TGTGCCAGCAGCCAAGACGCCTACGAGCAGTACTTC
TRBV7-9	TRBJ1-3	.	.	CASSTSGANTIYF	TGTGCCAGCAGCACCAGTGGGGCGAACACCATATATTTT
TRBV5-1	TRBJ1-2	few	TRBD1	CASSVGQGSAGYTF	TGCGCCAGCAGCGTTGGACAGGGGTCGGCCGGCTACACCTTC
TRBV28	TRBJ1-5	.	.	CASSFMAGLSNQPQHF	TGTGCCAGCAGTTTCATGGCAGGGCTAAGCAATCAGCCCCAGCATTTT
TRBV5-4	TRBJ2-7	.	TRBD2	CASSLDPAGELNEQYF	TGTGCCAGCAGCTTGGATCCAGCGGGAGAACTTAACGAGCAGTACTTC
TRBV10-3	TRBJ2-3	.	.	CAISRFEGADTQYF	TGTGCCATCAGTCGATTCGAGGGTGCAGATACGCAGTATTTT
TRBV11-3	TRBJ2-1	.	TRBD2	CASSLAGLAGEGEQFF	TGTGCCAGCAGCTTAGCCGGACTAGCGGGAGAGGGTGAGCAGTTCTTC
TRBV30	TRBJ2-5	.	TRBD2	CAWGRGFQETQYF	TGTGCCTGGGGGAGGGGTTTTCAAGAGACCCAGTACTTC
TRBV15	TRBJ2-7	.	TRBD2	CATSRDRGSAYEQYF	TGTGCCACCAGCAGAGATCGCGGGAGCGCCTACGAGCAGTACTTC
TRBV7-2	TRBJ2-3	.	.	CASSNQGRGLTDTQYF	TGTGCCAGCAGCAACCAGGGAAGGGGACTCACAGATACGCAGTATTTT
TRBV30	TRBJ2-3	.	.	CAWSLGTDTQYF	TGTGCCTGGAGCCTAGGCACAGATACGCAGTATTTT
TRBV2	TRBJ1-2	.	TRBD1	CASSEAGQPNGYTF	TGTGCCAGCAGTGAAGCGGGACAGCCTAATGGCTACACCTTC
TRBV29-1	TRBJ2-7	.	.	CSVGGRGYEQYF	TGCAGCGTTGGAGGCAGGGGATACGAGCAGTACTTC
TRBV7-2	TRBJ2-1	once	.	CASSRPGNEQFF	TGTGCCAGCTCTAGGCCGGGCAATGAGCAGTTCTTC
TRBV18	TRBJ2-3	.	TRBD2	CASSPWTSGSTDTQYF	TGTGCCAGCTCACCATGGACTAGCGGTAGCACAGATACGCAGTATTTT
TRBV11-3	TRBJ2-2	.	TRBD1	CASSLDRDGELFF	TGTGCCAGCAGCTTGGACAGGGACGGGGAGCTGTTTTTT
TRBV10-3	TRBJ1-5	.	.	CAISESARGNQPQHF	TGTGCCATCAGTGAGTCAGCACGAGGCAATCAGCCCCAGCATTTT
TRBV7-8	TRBJ2-3	.	.	CASSLEGGGSDTQYF	TGTGCCAGCAGCCTAGAAGGGGGGGGGTCAGATACGCAGTATTTT
TRBV5-1	TRBJ2-5	few	TRBD2	CASMSSGGQETQYF	TGCGCCAGCATGTCTAGCGGGGGACAAGAGACCCAGTACTTC
TRBV5-1	TRBJ2-1	.	TRBD1	CASSLEDGDRGPYNEQFF	TGCGCCAGCAGCTTGGAGGACGGGGACAGGGGACCCTACAATGAGCAGTTCTTC
TRBV11-2	TRBJ2-5	.	TRBD1	CASSLRTGGETQYF	TGTGCCAGCAGCTTAAGGACAGGCGGGGAGACCCAGTACTTC
TRBV15	TRBJ2-1	.	TRBD2	CATSRDWARKTSGRPHSYNEQFF	TGTGCCACCAGCAGAGATTGGGCTCGGAAGACTAGCGGGAGGCCCCACTCCTACAATGAGCAGTTCTTC
TRBV4-1	TRBJ2-3	.	TRBD2	CASSQEGTSGSPDTQYF	TGCGCCAGCAGCCAAGAGGGGACTAGCGGGAGTCCAGATACGCAGTATTTT
TRBV4-2	TRBJ2-3	.	.	CASSQGAGAGTDTQYF	TGTGCCAGCAGCCAAGGGGCGGGGGCGGGCACAGATACGCAGTATTTT
TRBV6-1	TRBJ1-2	.	.	CASGQRTTGYGYTF	TGTGCCAGCGGCCAGAGGACAACAGGGTATGGCTACACCTTC
TRBV28	TRBJ1-5	.	TRBD1	CASSLLTGGDQPQHF	TGTGCCAGCAGTTTGTTGACAGGGGGGGATCAGCCCCAGCATTTT
TRBV9	TRBJ2-7	.	.	CASSVAGENYEQYF	TGTGCCAGCAGCGTAGCAGGGGAAAACTACGAGCAGTACTTC
TRBV10-3	TRBJ1-1	once	.	CAISERSGGTEAFF	TGTGCCATCAGTGAACGATCGGGGGGCACTGAAGCTTTCTTT
TRBV18	TRBJ2-3	.	TRBD2	CASSPEAGVTTDTQYF	TGTGCCAGCTCACCAGAGGCGGGAGTGACCACAGATACGCAGTATTTT
TRBV29-1	TRBJ2-1	.	TRBD2	CSAGTSAVGEQFF	TGCAGCGCCGGGACTAGCGCCGTGGGTGAGCAGTTCTTC
TRBV7-6	TRBJ2-2	.	TRBD2	CASSVPGSGGSTGELFF	TGTGCCAGCAGCGTACCCGGTTCGGGAGGGTCCACCGGGGAGCTGTTTTTT
TRBV5-1	TRBJ2-5	once	TRBD2	CASSFSSGREETQYF	TGCGCCAGCAGCTTTTCTAGCGGGAGGGAAGAGACCCAGTACTTC
TRBV11-2	TRBJ1-1	.	.	CASSFWRARTKNTEAFF	TGTGCCAGCAGCTTTTGGCGGGCCAGAACGAAGAACACTGAAGCTTTCTTT
TRBV20-1	TRBJ1-2	.	TRBD1	CSAGTGGGYTF	TGCAGTGCTGGGACAGGGGGCGGCTACACCTTC
TRBV29-1	TRBJ2-5	.	TRBD2	CSGRLAGETQYF	TGCAGCGGCAGACTAGCCGGGGAGACCCAGTACTTC
TRBV19	TRBJ1-5	.	TRBD1	CASSRQGASLPYNQPQHF	TGTGCCAGTAGTAGGCAGGGGGCTTCGTTACCCTACAATCAGCCCCAGCATTTT
TRBV4-2	TRBJ2-4	.	TRBD2	CASSQGREQNIQYF	TGTGCCAGCAGCCAAGGGCGGGAGCAGAACATTCAGTACTTC
TRBV7-2	TRBJ2-3	.	.	CASSLALLDTQYF	TGTGCCAGCAGCTTAGCCCTTCTAGATACGCAGTATTTT
TRBV5-4	TRBJ1-1	.	.	CASSLDGGGTEAFF	TGTGCCAGCAGCTTGGATGGGGGAGGGACTGAAGCTTTCTTT
TRBV19	TRBJ2-7	.	TRBD2	CASSAAGITYEQYF	TGTGCCAGTAGCGCAGCGGGAATAACCTACGAGCAGTACTTC